The 25 T cell receptor beta chains listed next were all sequenced from one sample in a study of T cell responses to AZD1222 COVID-19 vaccine. Profiling relied on immunoSEQ multiplex PCR, and the TCRdb table lists in-frame clones only, not all of them. The sample carries 150,000 to 200,000 clones, 85% to 95% recorded once. The starting material was peripheral blood, obtained on day 0 of AZD1222 vaccination. Receptor source: an adult in good health.

The rearrangement joins TRBV27 to TRBJ2-7, with TRBD1 matching over 9 bases. From germline, CDR1 is MNHEY and CDR2 SMNVEV (reference sequence). There are 13 residues in the CDR3. V shed 6 bases and J 5 bases; nucleotides not matched to a gene: 5. CDR3 nucleotides: TGTGCCAGCAGACGGACAGGGGCGCACGAGCAGTACTTC. This codes for CASRRTGAHEQYF.

The gene calls are TRBV28 and TRBJ1-1; 9 bases line up with TRBD1. The V segment lost 3 bases and the J segment 6 bases; nucleotides outside the gene matches: 2. The CDR3 is made up of 13 amino acids. Germline-derived CDR1 and CDR2 are MDHEN and SYDVKM. CDR3 residues: CASSFTGGPEAFF. As DNA, the CDR3 is TGTGCCAGCAGTTTCACAGGGGGCCCTGAAGCTTTCTTT.

The CDR3 DNA reads TGCGCCAGCAGCCTTACGAGGGACAGGGGGCTAAACACTGAAGCTTTCTTT. Translating gives CASSLTRDRGLNTEAFF. The chain combines TRBV4-1 with TRBJ1-1; 12 nucleotides match TRBD1. The V and J ends lost 4 bases and 2 bases, in that order; junction bases with no gene match: 8. Germline V gene lookup returns CDR1 MGHRA and CDR2 YSYEKL. The CDR3 runs 17 residues.

The chain recombines TRBV20-1 with TRBJ2-7, with 8 bases lining up with TRBD2. This CDR3 spans 16 amino acids. The J segment lost 5 bases and the V segment lost 3 bases, leaving 15 bases of the junction unmatched. CDR1 DFQATT and CDR2 SNEGSKA come from the germline V gene (reference sequence). The CDR3 loop reads CSASIRSGGPRNEQYF. DNA of the CDR3: TGCAGTGCTAGTATTCGGTCGGGAGGGCCTCGGAACGAGCAGTACTTC.

This rearrangement joins TRBV5-4 to TRBJ2-7; the match to TRBD1 covers 9 bases. Trimming cost V 5 bases and J 0 bases; bases outside gene matches: 9. This CDR3 has 16 residues. Germline CDR1 SGHNT, CDR2 YYREEE (reference sequence). Written as DNA, the CDR3 is TGTGCCAGCAGTACGGGACAGGGTTACTTCTCCTACGAGCAGTACTTC. Translated, it gives CASSTGQGYFSYEQYF.

This clone was counted at least ten times. The gene calls are TRBV10-3 and TRBJ1-1, with D maybe TRBD1 (6 bases). Germline V gene sequence: CDR1 ENHRY, CDR2 SYGVKD. Trimming pared 4 bases from V and 7 bases from J, leaving 10 bases between. This CDR3 is 12 amino acids long. Written as DNA, the CDR3 is TGTGCCATCAGTGGTCAGGGGAGTGAAGCTTTCTTT. Translation: CAISGQGSEAFF.

The CDR3 loop reads CASSSGLAGRTDTQYF. CDR3 coding DNA: TGTGCCAGCAGCTCAGGACTAGCGGGGCGCACAGATACGCAGTATTTT. The rearrangement uses TRBV11-3 and TRBJ2-3; 12 bases are a match to TRBD2. The CDR3 is 16 amino acids. V lost 4 bases, J lost 1 base, and 3 bases stayed unmatched. CDR1 is SGHNT and CDR2 is YENEEA in the germline V gene.

V and J are TRBV14 and TRBJ2-1; D gene uncertain. The CDR3 spans 13 residues. The V end was cut by 2 bases, the J end by 9 bases, with 11 bases between. Germline CDR1 and CDR2: SGHDN and FVKESK. The CDR3 nucleotides read TGTGCCAGCAGCCAAAACGCGGCGGTTGAGCAGTTCTTC. Protein product: CASSQNAAVEQFF.

J is TRBJ2-7 and V is TRBV5-4, with TRBD2 identical over 12 bases. There are 19 residues in the CDR3. Germline V gene data show CDR1 as SGHNT and CDR2 as YYREEE (reference sequence). V shed 4 bases, J shed 1 base, and the junction held 15 bases outside the gene matches. CDR3: CASSPTGTSGWLVSYEQYF. CDR3 nucleotides: TGTGCCAGCAGCCCCACCGGGACTAGCGGGTGGCTCGTTTCCTACGAGCAGTACTTC.

V and J are TRBV27 and TRBJ2-7, with TRBD1 matching over 11 bases. The CDR3 runs 14 residues. Losses at the gene ends were 5 bases for V and 3 bases for J; bases not matched to a gene: 3. Per the germline V gene, CDR1 is MNHEY and CDR2 is SMNVEV (reference sequence). CDR3 region: CASSVGTGGYEQYF. For the CDR3, the DNA is TGTGCCAGCAGTGTCGGGACAGGGGGCTACGAGCAGTACTTC.

Worth noting for this clone: Other nucleotide sequences in the sample specify the same CDR3. CDR3 sequence: CASSLTGGSGNTIYF. DNA of the CDR3: TGTGCCAGCAGTTTGACTGGGGGCTCTGGAAACACCATATATTTT. The chain links TRBV27 to TRBJ1-3; the D gene is possibly TRBD1 (5 bases). The CDR3 is made up of 15 amino acids. V was trimmed by 3 bases and J by 0 bases, leaving 9 bases between them. The germline V gene encodes CDR1 MNHEY and CDR2 SMNVEV (reference sequence).

The rearrangement links TRBV11-2 to TRBJ2-1, with D perhaps TRBD2 (5 bases). This CDR3 comprises 13 residues. Germline V gene sequence: CDR1 SGHAT, CDR2 FQNNGV. V gave up 5 bases and J gave up 9 bases, with 14 bases separating them. The CDR3 DNA reads as TGTGCCAGCAGCGGTTTTATTGAGGGTGAGCAGTTCTTC. This encodes CASSGFIEGEQFF.

The rearrangement joins TRBV7-9 to TRBJ1-2; D gene ambiguous. V shed 1 base and J shed 5 bases, with 8 bases lying between them. The CDR3 covers 13 residues. CDR1 and CDR2 (germline): SEHNR, FQNEAQ (reference sequence). Here the CDR3 reads CASSLDGEYGYTF. The CDR3 DNA sequence: TGTGCCAGCAGCTTAGACGGAGAATATGGCTACACCTTC.

The chain combines TRBV10-3 with TRBJ1-1; D may be TRBD1 (5 bases). The V gene's germline CDR1 is ENHRY and CDR2 SYGVKD. Trimming pared 10 bases from V and 0 bases from J, leaving 15 bases between. CDR3 length: 14 residues. The CDR3 is CATSQQEVNTEAFF. The CDR3 nucleotides read TGTGCCACTTCCCAACAGGAAGTGAACACTGAAGCTTTCTTT.

The V call is TRBV5-1, the J call TRBJ1-1; D unresolved. Germline CDR1 and CDR2: SGHRS and YFSETQ. This CDR3 region has 14 residues. V lost 4 bases and J lost 1, with 11 bases in between. The CDR3 region is CASSLAPQNTEAFF. Written as DNA, the CDR3 is TGCGCCAGCAGCCTGGCCCCCCAGAACACTGAAGCTTTCTTT.

The chain couples TRBV6-1 to TRBJ1-3, with D maybe TRBD1 (5 bases). V was pared by 0 bases and J by 0 bases, with 15 bases between. CDR3 length equals 18 residues. Germline V CDR1 and CDR2: MNHNS, SASEGT. The chain's CDR3 is CASSEAIPTVHSGNTIYF. Written as DNA, the CDR3 is TGTGCCAGCAGTGAAGCCATCCCGACAGTCCACTCTGGAAACACCATATATTTT.

The chain recombines TRBV19 with TRBJ2-2; 7 nucleotides align to TRBD1. The CDR3 spans 13 residues. With 8 bases clipped from V and 3 bases from J, the junction kept 3 bases outside the gene matches. Germline loops: CDR1 LNHDA, CDR2 SQIVND (reference sequence). The CDR3 DNA is TGTGCCAGTTCGGGACAGTACACCGGGGAGCTGTTTTTT. Translation gives CASSGQYTGELFF. The full variable domain, completed using reference TRBV19 and TRBJ2-2, is DGGITQSPKYLFRKEGQNVTLSCEQNLNHDAMYWYRQDPGQGLRLIYYSQIVNDFQKGDIAEGYSVSREKKESFPLTVTSAQKNPTAFYLCASSGQYTGELFFGEGSRLTVL.

V and J are TRBV2 and TRBJ2-7; tentative D call: TRBD1 (6 bases). CDR1 and CDR2 from the germline V gene are SNHLY and FYNNEI. CDR3 size: 14 residues. Trimming took off 7 bases at V and 2 bases at J, with 15 bases between the two ends. The CDR3 DNA follows: TGTGCCAGCATGGACAGATTAAAGACCTACGAGCAGTACTTC. It encodes CASMDRLKTYEQYF.

This sequence joins TRBV9 and TRBJ1-4, with a weak D call TRBD1 (6 bases). Trimming shortened V by 4 bases and J by 2 bases, and 9 bases separated the two germline ends. This CDR3 is 14 amino acids long. Germline values: CDR1 SGDLS, CDR2 YYNGEE. The CDR3 DNA reads TGTGCCAGCAGCCCCAGGGGTACTAATGAAAAACTGTTTTTT. Protein product: CASSPRGTNEKLFF.

V usage is TRBV5-1 and J usage is TRBJ1-1; D unresolved. V was pared by 2 bases and J by 2 bases, with 10 bases between. The CDR3 is 14 amino acids. Looked up from germline, CDR1 is SGHRS and CDR2 is YFSETQ. Here the CDR3 reads CASSLMSQNTEAFF. Written as DNA, the CDR3 is TGCGCCAGCAGCTTAATGTCACAAAACACTGAAGCTTTCTTT.

V usage is TRBV2 and J usage is TRBJ1-1; 7 positions match TRBD1. CDR3 length: 14 residues. Germline V gives CDR1 SNHLY, CDR2 FYNNEI. V dropped 6 bases and J dropped 1; count of bases not matched to a gene: 5. The CDR3 here is CASRGDSRNTEAFF. The CDR3 DNA is TGTGCCAGCAGGGGGGACAGTAGGAACACTGAAGCTTTCTTT.

The V and J genes are TRBV19 and TRBJ2-2, with D perhaps given as TRBD1 or TRBD2 (5 bases each). In germline, CDR1 is LNHDA, CDR2 SQIVND (reference sequence). V lost 5 bases and J 7 bases, leaving 17 bases between the germline ends. The CDR3 extends over 15 amino acids. CDR3 nucleotides: TGTGCCAGTAGTGTTAGGGACGGAAGCGGCGGGGAGCTGTTTTTT. Its protein is CASSVRDGSGGELFF. Combining the CDR3 with reference TRBV19 and TRBJ2-2 gives the whole variable domain DGGITQSPKYLFRKEGQNVTLSCEQNLNHDAMYWYRQDPGQGLRLIYYSQIVNDFQKGDIAEGYSVSREKKESFPLTVTSAQKNPTAFYLCASSVRDGSGGELFFGEGSRLTVL.

The CDR3 is CASSFGDFSYNEQFF. The CDR3, as DNA: TGTGCCAGCAGCTTCGGGGACTTCTCCTACAATGAGCAGTTCTTC. This chain links TRBV7-6 with TRBJ2-1, with a weak D call TRBD2 (6 bases). Germline V gene sequence: CDR1 SGHVS, CDR2 FNYEAQ. V was trimmed by 3 bases and J by 0 bases, leaving 9 bases between them. The length of the CDR3 is 15 residues.

The rearrangement uses TRBV6-5 and TRBJ2-7; the D gene is possibly TRBD1 (5 bases). The CDR3 loop spans 14 amino acids. Between the trimmed V and J ends, which lost 6 bases and 5 bases, there was a span of 17 bases. Per the germline V gene, CDR1 is MNHEY and CDR2 is SVGAGI. The CDR3: CASRTFSRVNEQYF. In nucleotides, the CDR3 is TGTGCCAGCAGGACCTTCTCCAGGGTTAACGAGCAGTACTTC.

This clone was recorded only once. V gene TRBV3-1 (or the pseudogene TRBV3-2) combines with J gene TRBJ2-1; 12 bases are a match to TRBD2. The trim removed 1 base at V and 9 bases at J, leaving 4 bases unmatched. The germline gives CDR1 LGHDT, CDR2 YNNKEL (reference sequence). CDR3 length equals 15 residues. The CDR3, as DNA: TGTGCCAGCAGCCAAGCTAGCGGGGGGGCTATTGAGCAGTTCTTC. This translates into CASSQASGGAIEQFF.